The rows below give T cell receptor beta chains drawn from one sample of a study of cytomegalovirus exposure and HLA in healthy donors. The method was immunoSEQ multiplex PCR; TCRdb's version includes in-frame clones alone and lacks a portion of them. The sample contains nearly 200,000 clones, around 80% of which appear only once. Sequenced sample: PBMCs. These receptor sequences come from a woman in her twenties or thirties in good health and CMV-seropositive. CDR3s include the opening cysteine and the closing phenylalanine or tryptophan. The D gene is left open where the match is weak. Size values are once, few and many counts, or a class for expanded clones, and some rows have none.

size	J	D	V	DNA	CDR3
NA	TRBJ2-1	NA	TRBV2	TGTGCCAGCAGTCTTCCCGCCCGCGGCGAGCAGTTCTTC	CASSLPARGEQFF
once	TRBJ1-5	NA	TRBV7-8	TGTGCCAGCAGCCCCAGCGGCAGGAGCAATCAGCCCCAGCATTTT	CASSPSGRSNQPQHF
NA	TRBJ2-3	NA	TRBV1	TGCACCAGCAGCCAAGAAGAAAGTAGAAGCGGGAGGGGCACAGATACGCAGTATTTT	CTSSQEESRSGRGTDTQYF
NA	TRBJ1-5	NA	TRBV10-3	TGTGCCATCAGTGAGTTAGGGACAAGCAATCAGCCCCAGCATTTT	CAISELGTSNQPQHF
NA	TRBJ2-1	TRBD2	TRBV2	TGTGCCAGCAGTGAATGGATGACTAGCGGGGGGTTCTACTACAATGAGCAGTTCTTC	CASSEWMTSGGFYYNEQFF
NA	TRBJ2-7	TRBD2	TRBV11-2	TGTGCCAGCAGCTTAGGGTCCTCCCTTAGCGGGAGGGCCGGCTACGAGCAGTACTTC	CASSLGSSLSGRAGYEQYF
once	TRBJ2-7	TRBD1	TRBV28	TGTGCCAGCAGTTTATCCGGGACAGGGCTCTACGAGCAGTACTTC	CASSLSGTGLYEQYF
NA	TRBJ1-1	NA	TRBV27	TGTGCCAGCAGTCCACGACTTACTAGTGGCACTGAAGCTTTCTTT	CASSPRLTSGTEAFF
NA	TRBJ1-5	TRBD1	TRBV2	TGTGCCAGCAGTCAAGACAGGGTCGAGCAGCCCCAGCATTTT	CASSQDRVEQPQHF
few	TRBJ1-2	NA	TRBV30	TGTGCCTGGAGTGCGGTGAGGGCAGGCGGCTACACCTTC	CAWSAVRAGGYTF
NA	TRBJ1-2	NA	TRBV29-1	TGCAGCGTTGAACGGAGGGGAGCCTATGGCTACACCTTC	CSVERRGAYGYTF
NA	TRBJ2-1	TRBD1	TRBV4-1	TGCGCCAGCAGCCCAGGGCGCGCGAGACAGGGACCCTACAATGAGCAGTTCTTC	CASSPGRARQGPYNEQFF
NA	TRBJ2-1	TRBD2	TRBV2	TGTGCCAGCAGTCAACTCCTAGCGGCAAACAATGAGCAGTTCTTC	CASSQLLAANNEQFF
NA	TRBJ1-5	NA	TRBV6-5	TGTGCCAGCAGTCTTATGGCAGGGAACAATCAGCCCCAGCATTTT	CASSLMAGNNQPQHF
NA	TRBJ1-3	TRBD1	TRBV7-8	TGTGCCAGCAGCTTTAGCCCGGGACAGGTTCGCTCTGGAAACACCATATATTTT	CASSFSPGQVRSGNTIYF
NA	TRBJ2-5	TRBD1	TRBV28	TGTGCCAGCAGCTCCTCCGGACAGGCCGGAGAGACCCAGTACTTC	CASSSSGQAGETQYF
NA	TRBJ1-2	TRBD1	TRBV5-4	TGTGCCAGCAGCTTCGGGACAGGGGTCTTCTATGGCTACACCTTC	CASSFGTGVFYGYTF
NA	TRBJ2-6	NA	TRBV5-1	TGCGCCAGCAGCTTGGGTCCCACAGGACGGTCTTCTGGGGCCAACGTCCTGACTTTC	CASSLGPTGRSSGANVLTF
NA	TRBJ2-5	TRBD1	TRBV15	TGTGCCACCAGCAGAGGAATACAGGGGCCTCAAGAGACCCAGTACTTC	CATSRGIQGPQETQYF
NA	TRBJ2-1	NA	TRBV11-2	TGTGCCAGCAGCCTCGGGCCTCAGGGGCTCAATGAGCAGTTCTTC	CASSLGPQGLNEQFF
NA	TRBJ1-4	NA	TRBV5-1	TGCGCCAGCAGCTTGTTGCAGGGTTTGGGCGAAAAACTGTTTTTT	CASSLLQGLGEKLFF
NA	TRBJ1-2	TRBD1	TRBV30	TGTGCCCTGACCGGGACAGGGCCCTCTCGCACCTTC	CALTGTGPSRTF
NA	TRBJ1-2	NA	TRBV5-4	TGTGCCAGCAGCTTGGGTGGGGGCGCTAACTATGGCTACACCTTC	CASSLGGGANYGYTF
NA	TRBJ2-7	NA	TRBV18	TGTGCCAGCTCTCAAAAACGCCCGTCGGCTAGTTATTCCTACGAGCAGTACTTC	CASSQKRPSASYSYEQYF
once	TRBJ2-7	TRBD2	TRBV5-1	TGCGCCAGCAGCTTGAGTTGGGCTAGCGGCTACGAGCAGTACTTC	CASSLSWASGYEQYF
NA	TRBJ2-1	NA	TRBV5-1	TGCGCCAGCAACAGCCGTTCGTTCGATGAGCAGTTCTTC	CASNSRSFDEQFF
NA	TRBJ2-1	TRBD2	TRBV11-3	TGTGCCAGCAGCACTAGCGTCCTAAGCTCCTACAATGAGCAGTTCTTC	CASSTSVLSSYNEQFF
NA	TRBJ2-7	NA	TRBV5-1	TGCGCCAGCTCCCTCGGACTTCAGGGGTACGAGCAGTACTTC	CASSLGLQGYEQYF
NA	TRBJ1-5	NA	TRBV28	TGTGCCAGCAGCGGTAGCAATCAGCCCCAGCATTTT	CASSGSNQPQHF
NA	TRBJ1-5	NA	TRBV9	TGTGCCAGCAGCGTAGATCGGGTTGACCAGCCCCAGCATTTT	CASSVDRVDQPQHF
NA	TRBJ2-7	NA	TRBV13	TGTGCCAGCAGCTGGGACAACAGACCCTACGAGCAGTACTTC	CASSWDNRPYEQYF
once	TRBJ2-1	TRBD2	TRBV29-1	TGCAGCGTTGTGGGGGGACTAGCGGATTCTCTAAACCCGGGCTCCTACAATGAGCAGTTCTTC	CSVVGGLADSLNPGSYNEQFF
NA	TRBJ2-3	TRBD2	TRBV5-1	TGCGCCAGCAGCCCACGACTGTCTAGCGGGAGCGATACGCAGTATTTT	CASSPRLSSGSDTQYF
NA	TRBJ2-1	TRBD2	TRBV2	TGTGCCAGCAGCGGGACTAGCGGGATATTCAATGAGCAGTTCTTC	CASSGTSGIFNEQFF
few	TRBJ1-2	NA	TRBV29-1	TGCAGCGTTAGGGCAGGGTATGGCTACACCTTC	CSVRAGYGYTF
NA	TRBJ2-3	TRBD2	TRBV5-1	TGCGCCAGCAGCCCCTCCTTACTAGCGGGGGGCACAGATACGCAGTATTTT	CASSPSLLAGGTDTQYF
NA	TRBJ2-1	TRBD1	TRBV6-5	TGTGCCAGCAGTTCACCGGGGACAGGGGGGTATGAGCAGTTCTTC	CASSSPGTGGYEQFF
NA	TRBJ1-2	TRBD1	TRBV5-1	TGCGCCAGCAGCTCAGGACAGGGGGTTTTTCTAGATGGCTACACCTTC	CASSSGQGVFLDGYTF
NA	TRBJ1-2	NA	TRBV5-1	TGCGCCAGCAGCTTTGAGTCTCCCGACACACCGGGCTACACCTTC	CASSFESPDTPGYTF
NA	TRBJ2-3	NA	TRBV25-1	TGTGCCAGCAGTGAAGGCCCTCCAGATACGCAGTATTTT	CASSEGPPDTQYF
NA	TRBJ1-1	NA	TRBV30	TGTGCCTGGACCGGGGGTAGAAGTTTGGGCACTGAAGCTTTCTTT	CAWTGGRSLGTEAFF
NA	TRBJ2-5	TRBD2	TRBV6-5	TGTGCCAGCAGTTACTCGACTAGCGGGGCGGTGGAGACCCAGTACTTC	CASSYSTSGAVETQYF
NA	TRBJ2-2	NA	TRBV7-3	TGTGCCAGCAGCTCGTCAGATCAGAACACCGGGGAGCTGTTTTTT	CASSSSDQNTGELFF
few	TRBJ2-7	TRBD1	TRBV11-2	TGTGCCAGCGAGGCGGGACAGGGGAACGAGCAGTACTTC	CASEAGQGNEQYF
NA	TRBJ2-1	TRBD2	TRBV14	TGTGCCAGCAGCATTCCCGGGACTAGCACTGAGCAGTTCTTC	CASSIPGTSTEQFF
NA	TRBJ2-3	TRBD2	TRBV2	TGTGCCAGCGGGGGAGGGGCAGGGCGACTCTCAGATACGCAGTATTTT	CASGGGAGRLSDTQYF
NA	TRBJ2-1	TRBD1	TRBV5-1	TGCGCCAGCAGCTCAGGACAGGGGACGTTAGGATACAATGAGCAGTTCTTC	CASSSGQGTLGYNEQFF
NA	TRBJ1-1	NA	TRBV29-1	TGCAGCGGCAGGGAGAACACTGAAGCTTTCTTT	CSGRENTEAFF